This T cell receptor beta chain derives from a study of immune cell composition in non-small cell lung cancer. Study-wide findings and caveats: Squamous carcinomas (roughly 80%) more often had tumour-associated clones >0.5% than adenocarcinomas (roughly 35%).

The CDR3 is made up of 14 amino acids. Germline V CDR1 and CDR2: SGHTA, FQGNSA. V shed 8 bases and J shed 4 bases, with 15 bases lying between them. As concerns this clone: Its specificity is not known.

Here immunoSEQ multiplex PCR was the method, and the copy in TCRdb shows in-frame clones only, minus some. The table includes some 3,200 clones, around four fifths detected once. This chain uses TRBV7-2 with TRBJ2-1, with D possibly TRBD1 on 6 matching bases. The receptor was derived from a human donor with non-small cell lung cancer. Sequenced: lung tumor tissue. The CDR3 is CASCRDIAYNEQFF. In nucleotides, the CDR3 is TGTGCCAGCTGCCGGGACATCGCTTACAATGAGCAGTTCTTC. Full variable domain (missing parts from reference TRBV7-2 and TRBJ2-1): GAGVSQSPSNKVTEKGKDVELRCDPISGHTALYWYRQSLGQGLEFLIYFQGNSAPDKSGLPSDRFSAERTGGSVSTLTIQRTQQEDSAVYLCASCRDIAYNEQFFGPGTRLTVL.